The subject of this entry is one T cell receptor beta chain. The germline V and J ends were trimmed by 6 bases and 0 bases, with 12 bases remaining between them. The CDR3 runs to 15 residues. Germline CDR1 is MNHEY and CDR2 is SVGAGI. MiXCR was run by TCRdb on the RACE reads, yielding one entry per CDR3 protein. The data show roughly 96,000 distinct CDR3 sequences, 9.3% seen once. Time point defined: patch test 2, 6 weeks after DPC sensitization. The sample's treatment: therapeutic diphenylcyclopropenone sensitization with weekly scalp DPC. The data derive from a study of human T cells and chemical hapten exposure.

This specimen consisted of whole blood, obtained in connection with sensitization to the hapten diphenylcyclopropenone (DPC). This clonotype was sampled from a woman aged 40 to 49 with alopecia areata. Some clones in this sample may be carry-over from other donors' samples. This chain links TRBV6-5 with TRBJ2-1; D not resolved. The DNA of the CDR3 is TGTGCCAGCAGCCCGGTTCGGAGCTCCTACAATGAGCAGTTCTTC. Translation gives CASSPVRSSYNEQFF.